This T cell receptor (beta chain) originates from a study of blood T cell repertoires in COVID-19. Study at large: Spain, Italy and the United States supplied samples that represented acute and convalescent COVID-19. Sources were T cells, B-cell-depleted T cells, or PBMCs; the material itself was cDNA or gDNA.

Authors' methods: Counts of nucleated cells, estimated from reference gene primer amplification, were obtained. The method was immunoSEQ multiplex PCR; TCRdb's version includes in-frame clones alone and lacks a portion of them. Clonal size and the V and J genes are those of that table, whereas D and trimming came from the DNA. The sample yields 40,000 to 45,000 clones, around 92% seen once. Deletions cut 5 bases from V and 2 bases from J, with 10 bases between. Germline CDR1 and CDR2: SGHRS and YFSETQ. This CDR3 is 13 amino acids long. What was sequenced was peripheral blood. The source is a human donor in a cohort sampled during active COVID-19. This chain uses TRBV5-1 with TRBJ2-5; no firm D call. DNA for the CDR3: TGCGCCAGCAGTCGAACAGAACAAGAGACCCAGTACTTC. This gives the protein CASSRTEQETQYF.